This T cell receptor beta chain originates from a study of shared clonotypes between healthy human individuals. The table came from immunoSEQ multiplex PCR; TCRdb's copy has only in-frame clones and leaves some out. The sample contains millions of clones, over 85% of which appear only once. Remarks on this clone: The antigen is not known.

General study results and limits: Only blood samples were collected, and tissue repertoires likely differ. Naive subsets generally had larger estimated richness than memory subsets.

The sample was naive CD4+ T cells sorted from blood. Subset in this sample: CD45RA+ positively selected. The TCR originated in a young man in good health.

The CDR3 nucleotides are TGCGCCAGCAGTCCCCAGGGGGATCAGCCCCAGCATTTT. Translation gives CASSPQGDQPQHF. The V and J genes are TRBV10-2 and TRBJ1-5; the match to TRBD1 covers 7 bases. Trimming took 5 bases from V and 5 from J; bases not matched to a gene: 3. This CDR3 has 13 residues. The germline gives CDR1 WSHSY, CDR2 SAAADI.